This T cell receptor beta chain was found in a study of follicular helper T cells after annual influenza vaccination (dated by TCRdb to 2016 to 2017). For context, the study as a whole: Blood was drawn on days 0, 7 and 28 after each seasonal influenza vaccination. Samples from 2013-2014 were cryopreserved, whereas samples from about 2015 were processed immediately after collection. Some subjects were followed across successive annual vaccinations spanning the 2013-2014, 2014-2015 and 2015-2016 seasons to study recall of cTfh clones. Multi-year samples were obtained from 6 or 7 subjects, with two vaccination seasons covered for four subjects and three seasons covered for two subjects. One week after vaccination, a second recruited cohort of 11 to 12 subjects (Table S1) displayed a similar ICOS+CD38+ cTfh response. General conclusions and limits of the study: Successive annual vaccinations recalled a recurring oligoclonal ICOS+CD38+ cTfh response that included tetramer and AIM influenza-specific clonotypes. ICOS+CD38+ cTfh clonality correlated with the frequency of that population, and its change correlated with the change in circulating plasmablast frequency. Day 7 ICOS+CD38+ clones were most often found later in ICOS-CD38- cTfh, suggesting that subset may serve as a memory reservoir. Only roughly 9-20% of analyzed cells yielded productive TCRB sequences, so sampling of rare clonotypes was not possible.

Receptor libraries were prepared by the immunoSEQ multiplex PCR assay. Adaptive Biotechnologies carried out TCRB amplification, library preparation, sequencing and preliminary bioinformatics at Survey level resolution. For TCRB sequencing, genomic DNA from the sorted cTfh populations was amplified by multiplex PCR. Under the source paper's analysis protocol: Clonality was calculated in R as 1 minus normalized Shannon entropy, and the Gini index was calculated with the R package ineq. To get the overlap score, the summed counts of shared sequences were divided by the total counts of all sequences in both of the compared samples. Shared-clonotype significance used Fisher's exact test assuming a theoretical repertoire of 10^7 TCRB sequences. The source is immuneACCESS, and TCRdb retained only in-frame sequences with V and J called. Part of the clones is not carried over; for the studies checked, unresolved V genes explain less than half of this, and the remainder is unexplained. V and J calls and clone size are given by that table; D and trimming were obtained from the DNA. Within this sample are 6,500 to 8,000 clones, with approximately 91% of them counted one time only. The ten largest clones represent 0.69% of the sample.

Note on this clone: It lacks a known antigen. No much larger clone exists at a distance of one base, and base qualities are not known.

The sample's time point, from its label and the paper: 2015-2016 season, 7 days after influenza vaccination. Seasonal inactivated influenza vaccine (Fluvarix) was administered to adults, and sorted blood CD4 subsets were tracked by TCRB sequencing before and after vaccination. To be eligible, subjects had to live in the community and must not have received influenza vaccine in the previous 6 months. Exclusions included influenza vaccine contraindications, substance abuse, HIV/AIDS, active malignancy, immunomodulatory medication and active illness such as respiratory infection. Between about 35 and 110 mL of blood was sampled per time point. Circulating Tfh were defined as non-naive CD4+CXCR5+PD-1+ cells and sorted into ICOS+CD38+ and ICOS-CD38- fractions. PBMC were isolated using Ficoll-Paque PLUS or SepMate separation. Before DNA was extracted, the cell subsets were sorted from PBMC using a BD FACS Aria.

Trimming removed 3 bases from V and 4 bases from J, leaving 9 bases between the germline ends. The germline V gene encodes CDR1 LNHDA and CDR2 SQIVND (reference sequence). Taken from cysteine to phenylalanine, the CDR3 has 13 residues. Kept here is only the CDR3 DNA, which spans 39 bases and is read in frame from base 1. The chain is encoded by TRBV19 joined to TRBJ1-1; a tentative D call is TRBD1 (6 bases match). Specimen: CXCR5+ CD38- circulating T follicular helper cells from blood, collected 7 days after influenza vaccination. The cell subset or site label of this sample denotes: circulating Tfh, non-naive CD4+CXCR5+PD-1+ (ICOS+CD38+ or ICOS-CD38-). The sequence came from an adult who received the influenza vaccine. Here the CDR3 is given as CASSMGGVTEAFF. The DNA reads TGTGCCAGTAGTATGGGGGGCGTCACTGAAGCTTTCTTT.